This T cell receptor beta chain was retrieved from a study of human versus mouse CDR3 diversity and MHC coevolution. Germline values: CDR1 SGHRS, CDR2 YFSETQ. V lost 4 bases to trimming and J lost 2 bases; unmatched junction nucleotides: 3. This CDR3 has 14 amino acids. Method: immunoSEQ multiplex PCR; TCRdb's copy keeps in-frame clones and lacks some. The sample holds tens of thousands of clones, 94% seen once. The sequence derives from a person aged 55 to 70 in good health. Sequencing input: naive CD4+ T cells from blood. Regarding subset: CD45RO-negative CD62L-positive naive CD4 T cells. The rearrangement uses TRBV5-1 and TRBJ2-3; 8 bases are a match to TRBD1. CDR3 coding DNA: TGCGCCAGCAGCCCGACAGGGGACACAGATACGCAGTATTTT. Its translation: CASSPTGDTDTQYF.